This section outlines one T cell receptor (beta chain) sequence together with its context. The antigen is undetermined. Between the trimmed V and J ends, which lost 0 bases and 2 bases, there was a span of 14 bases. The germline V gene encodes CDR1 SGHRS and CDR2 YFSETQ. This CDR3 contains 16 residues. This sample stems from a study of response to subunit inactivated influenza vaccine. Findings of the study overall: Each seasonal influenza vaccination recruits few new T cells, the authors suggested.

TCRdb re-derived calls from the RT-PCR reads in MiXCR, one entry per CDR3 protein. The sample lists 450,000 to 700,000 distinct CDR3 sequences, 11% to 15% occurring once. The genes are TRBV5-1 and TRBJ2-5, with D possibly being TRBD1 or TRBD2 (5 bases each). This receptor was taken from a man between 50 and 59 years old who received an inactivated influenza vaccine. Here the sequenced sample was PBMCs from blood, taken roughly 12 days after vaccination. The CDR3 DNA sequence: TGCGCCAGCAGCTTGGGAGGGGCAGCGCGACAAGAGACCCAGTACTTC. Amino acid sequence: CASSLGGAARQETQYF.